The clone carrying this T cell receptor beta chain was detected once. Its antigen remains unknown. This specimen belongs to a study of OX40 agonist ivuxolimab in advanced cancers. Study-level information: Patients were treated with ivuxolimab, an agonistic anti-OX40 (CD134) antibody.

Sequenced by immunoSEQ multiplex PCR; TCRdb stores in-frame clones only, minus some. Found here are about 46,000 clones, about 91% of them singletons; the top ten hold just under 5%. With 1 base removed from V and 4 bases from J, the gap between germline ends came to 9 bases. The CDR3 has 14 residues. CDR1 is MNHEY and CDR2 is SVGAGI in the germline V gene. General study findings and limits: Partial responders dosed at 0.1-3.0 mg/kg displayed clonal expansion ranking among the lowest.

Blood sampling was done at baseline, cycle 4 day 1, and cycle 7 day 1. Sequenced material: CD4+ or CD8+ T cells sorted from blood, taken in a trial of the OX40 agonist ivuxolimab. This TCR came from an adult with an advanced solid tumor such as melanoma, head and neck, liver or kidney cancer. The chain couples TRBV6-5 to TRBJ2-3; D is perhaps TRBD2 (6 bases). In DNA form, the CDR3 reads TGTGCCAGCAGTTACTACTCGGGGGCAGATACGCAGTATTTT. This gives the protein CASSYYSGADTQYF.